The clone carrying this TCR beta chain was detected ten times or more. Its cognate antigen is unknown. This entry belongs to a study of T cells after yellow fever vaccination. This CDR3 comprises 16 residues. Trimming took off 5 bases at V and 3 bases at J, with 20 bases between the two ends. The germline CDR1 and CDR2 sequences are SEHNR and FQNEAQ (reference sequence). Study results and caveats: Across the CD4 and CD8 compartments, a small share of clonotypes was present in both. Peaking on day 5 versus 15, the secondary response was faster but weaker. Abundant clonotypes from the bulk population could have been carried over as contaminants into FACS-sorted repertoires.

As TCR cDNA was made by 5'RACE template switching, a universal primer site and UMIs were added. TCRdb recomputed calls from the 5' RACE reads with MiXCR, one row per CDR3 protein. The sample contains almost 600,000 distinct CDR3 sequences, about 13% of which appear only once. The chain is built from TRBV7-9 and TRBJ2-7; either TRBD1 or TRBD2 may supply D (6 bases each). The TCR originated in a man between 25 and 39 years old who received the YFV17D yellow fever vaccine. This specimen was PBMCs, taken on the day of the yellow fever booster vaccination. CDR3 bases: TGTGCCAGCAGCCTAGGGGGGTCATATATTGACTACGAGCAGTACTTC. Translating gives CASSLGGSYIDYEQYF.